The 30 T cell receptor beta chains in this list originate from one sample, sequenced in a study of T cells in Graves' hyperthyroidism and ophthalmopathy. RNA transcripts served as the template for amplifying TCR beta CDR3 regions. First-round RT-PCR with HTBI primers amplified the TCR CDR3 region. TCRdb re-derived calls from the multiplex PCR reads in MiXCR, one entry per CDR3 protein. The sample has about 260,000 distinct CDR3 sequences, around 25% seen once. Sequencing was performed on blood. The receptor source for this set is a man in his forties with Graves' hyperthyroidism that later progressed to Graves' ophthalmopathy.

This clonotype appeared a few times. In DNA form, the CDR3 reads TGTGCCAGCTATGCAGGGGGATTGGGCTATGGCTACACCTTC. This sequence encodes CASYAGGLGYGYTF. The chain has TRBV28 and TRBJ1-2; 7 bases are shared with TRBD1. This CDR3 is built from 14 residues. After removal of 8 bases from V and 4 bases from J, the junction contained 10 bases not matched to a gene. Germline V CDR1 and CDR2: MDHEN, SYDVKM.

This clonotype showed up many times. The rearrangement uses TRBV6-2 or TRBV6-3 and TRBJ1-1; 10 bases line up with TRBD1. Germline V lookup: CDR1 MNHEY, CDR2 SVGEGT. V lost 4 bases, J lost 1 base, and 9 bases stayed unmatched. CDR3 length equals 17 residues. CDR3 residues: CASSSGDRGRRNTEAFF. The DNA for the CDR3 is TGTGCCAGCAGTTCCGGGGACAGGGGAAGAAGGAACACTGAAGCTTTCTTT.

V usage is TRBV5-1 and J usage is TRBJ1-1; D remains ambiguous. V lost 0 bases and J lost 1, with 10 bases in between. CDR1 is SGHRS, CDR2 YFSETQ, per germline. CDR3 size: 15 residues. The CDR3 nucleotides read TGCGCCAGCAGCTTGGGCCAGGCTGGGAACACTGAAGCTTTCTTT. Translated, it gives CASSLGQAGNTEAFF.

This clonotype was seen at least ten times. This chain joins TRBV12-3 or TRBV12-4 and TRBJ1-1; 9 nucleotides agree with TRBD1. The CDR3 has 15 residues. With 3 bases clipped from V and 4 bases from J, the junction kept 6 bases outside the gene matches. DNA for the CDR3: TGTGCCAGCAGTTTCGGGACAGGGTTTTTCACTGAAGCTTTCTTT. Amino acids: CASSFGTGFFTEAFF.

This clonotype was counted ten times or more. The chain joins TRBV6-2 or TRBV6-3 to TRBJ2-7; D not resolved. The length of the CDR3 is 13 residues. V lost 0 bases, J lost 2 bases, and 5 bases lay in between. Germline V gene lookup returns CDR1 MNHEY and CDR2 SVGEGT. The CDR3 DNA reads TGTGCCAGCAGTTACTCTGCGCCCTACGAGCAGTACTTC. This codes for CASSYSAPYEQYF.

Many counts were recorded for this clonotype. V is TRBV12-3 or TRBV12-4 and J is TRBJ2-2; 8 bases align to TRBD1. V was pared by 6 bases and J by 4 bases, with 7 bases of the junction left unmatched. This CDR3 is 15 amino acids long. The CDR3 DNA reads TGTGCCAGCAGCCAGGACAGGGTTGCCACCGGGGAGCTGTTTTTT. This encodes CASSQDRVATGELFF.

This clonotype was counted many times. The rearrangement joins TRBV20-1 to TRBJ2-5; the D is unclear. The ends were cut back, 0 bases at V and 3 bases at J, with 8 bases in the middle. Germline loops: CDR1 DFQATT, CDR2 SNEGSKA (reference sequence). The CDR3 spans 13 residues. The CDR3 coding sequence is TGCAGTGCTAGAGATTTGGTGAAAGAGACCCAGTACTTC. Its translation is CSARDLVKETQYF.

This chain uses TRBV28 with TRBJ2-7, with 9 bases identical to TRBD1. Germline V gene sequence: CDR1 MDHEN, CDR2 SYDVKM. The ends lost 5 bases at V and 4 bases at J; junction bases unmatched: 9. The CDR3 runs to 15 residues. The CDR3 sequence is CASSTQDRGLYEQYF. The CDR3 DNA is TGTGCCAGCAGTACCCAGGACAGGGGACTTTACGAGCAGTACTTC.

In this sample, this clonotype turned up many times. This sequence joins TRBV30 and TRBJ1-3; 7 bases map to TRBD1. This CDR3 spans 15 amino acids. Trimming removed 1 base from V and 5 bases from J; junction bases left unmatched: 8. Germline loops: CDR1 GTSNPN, CDR2 SVGIG (reference sequence). The CDR3 spells CAWSGGTVIRNTIYF. In nucleotides, the CDR3 is TGTGCCTGGAGTGGCGGGACAGTGATCCGAAACACCATATATTTT.

This clonotype has ten or more counts. The chain combines TRBV12-3 or TRBV12-4 with TRBJ2-4, with no clear D. The CDR3 is 13 amino acids. The V end was cut by 8 bases, the J end by 5 bases, with 13 bases between. CDR3: CASAQTGENIQYF. Here the CDR3 DNA reads TGTGCCAGCGCCCAGACTGGAGAAAACATTCAGTACTTC.

This clonotype has ten or more counts. The rearrangement joins TRBV27 to TRBJ1-2; 7 bases agree with TRBD1. The V gene's germline CDR1 is MNHEY and CDR2 SMNVEV (reference sequence). The CDR3 covers 14 residues. V shed 4 bases and J 4 bases; nucleotides not matched to a gene: 6. CDR3 protein: CASSSGTARYGYTF. The DNA of the CDR3 is TGTGCCAGCAGTTCCGGGACAGCCCGCTATGGCTACACCTTC.

This clonotype has a count of ten or more. The chain uses TRBV5-1 and TRBJ2-7, with a possible D match to TRBD2 (6 bases). The CDR3 covers 12 residues. The V gene's germline CDR1 is SGHRS and CDR2 YFSETQ. Deletions cut 4 bases from V and 3 bases from J, with 8 bases between. The CDR3 nucleotides read TGCGCCAGCAGCGCGGGGTTCTACGAGCAGTACTTC. Encoded protein: CASSAGFYEQYF.

The V and J genes are TRBV24-1 and TRBJ2-5; a possible D gene is TRBD1 (6 bases). This CDR3 is built from 13 residues. The germline V gene encodes CDR1 KGHDR and CDR2 SFDVKD. V lost 7 bases to trimming and J lost 5 bases, with 13 bases between them. The CDR3 nucleotides read TGTGCCACCAGCCACAGGGTTCGCGAGACCCAGTACTTC. Translating it yields CATSHRVRETQYF.

This clonotype was counted once. The genes are TRBV6-5 and TRBJ1-1; maybe TRBD1 (5 bases). Trimming took 2 bases from V and 6 from J, leaving 10 bases between them. The CDR3 covers 13 residues. CDR1 and CDR2 (germline): MNHEY, SVGAGI. CDR3 nucleotide sequence: TGTGCCAGCAGTTACCCAGGGACCCCTGAAGCTTTCTTT. This sequence encodes CASSYPGTPEAFF.

This clonotype was picked up many times. The genes are TRBV12-3 or TRBV12-4 and TRBJ1-2; no firm D call. V shed 0 bases and J shed 8 bases, with 16 bases lying between them. The CDR3 length is 15 residues. CDR3 bases: TGTGCCAGCAGTTTAGCCGCCGGGTCCTCGCTAGGCTACACCTTC. This encodes CASSLAAGSSLGYTF.

This clonotype has ten or more counts. This chain uses TRBV5-1 with TRBJ2-7; no clear D gene. CDR1 and CDR2 (germline): SGHRS, YFSETQ. V was clipped by 0 bases and J by 7 bases, with 5 bases between them. The CDR3 is 11 residues long. The DNA of the CDR3 is TGCGCCAGCAGCTTGGAGGGAGAGCAGTACTTC. Its protein product is CASSLEGEQYF.

V gene TRBV20-1 combines with J gene TRBJ2-7; TRBD2 matches at 8 bases. The CDR3 spans 13 residues. V shed 6 bases, J shed 3 bases, and the junction held 7 bases outside the gene matches. Germline loops: CDR1 DFQATT, CDR2 SNEGSKA (reference sequence). As DNA, the CDR3 is TGCAGTGCCGGGGGGGTTCTAAACTACGAGCAGTACTTC. Amino acids: CSAGGVLNYEQYF.

This clonotype occurred many times. J is TRBJ2-2 and V is TRBV11-2; TRBD2 matches at 7 bases. The CDR3 has 14 amino acids. Germline loops: CDR1 SGHAT, CDR2 FQNNGV. V was pared by 7 bases and J by 4 bases, with 6 bases of the junction left unmatched. CDR3 loop: CASKKTGGTGELFF. CDR3 nucleotide sequence: TGTGCCAGCAAAAAAACGGGGGGCACCGGGGAGCTGTTTTTT.

This clonotype was seen ten or more times. The rearrangement joins TRBV5-1 to TRBJ2-7; D gene ambiguous. The germline gives CDR1 SGHRS, CDR2 YFSETQ. With 4 bases removed from V and 5 bases from J, the gap between germline ends came to 13 bases. This CDR3 is 13 amino acids long. CDR3 coding DNA: TGCGCCAGCAGCAATGGGGTTAACAACGAGCAGTACTTC. This encodes CASSNGVNNEQYF.

At least ten counts were recorded for this clonotype. The chain recombines TRBV6-5 with TRBJ1-2; D remains ambiguous. Trimming pared 3 bases from V and 0 bases from J, leaving 17 bases between. The CDR3 is 17 residues long. The germline V gene encodes CDR1 MNHEY and CDR2 SVGAGI. CDR3 in amino acids: CASSYANSGSTNYGYTF. In nucleotides, the CDR3 is TGTGCCAGCAGTTATGCAAACTCGGGATCCACTAACTATGGCTACACCTTC.

The chain recombines TRBV20-1 with TRBJ2-7; possible D gene TRBD2, 7 bases. The germline V gene has CDR1 DFQATT and CDR2 SNEGSKA (reference sequence). The ends were cut back, 6 bases at V and 6 bases at J, with 24 bases in the middle. The CDR3 length is 15 residues. The CDR3 reads CSAPGEIRGAVEQYF. In DNA, the CDR3 is TGCAGTGCCCCAGGGGAGATCCGGGGGGCGGTCGAGCAGTACTTC.

This clonotype was detected ten times or more. The rearrangement uses TRBV24-1 and TRBJ2-5; 9 nucleotides match TRBD1. The CDR3 has 14 amino acids. J lost 5 bases, V lost 3 bases, and 3 bases had no gene match. Germline lookup yields CDR1 KGHDR and CDR2 SFDVKD. The CDR3 sequence is CATSDNRGLETQYF. In nucleotides, the CDR3 is TGTGCCACCAGTGATAACAGGGGGCTGGAGACCCAGTACTTC.

Ten or more counts support this clonotype. The chain combines TRBV6-1 with TRBJ1-1; TRBD1 agrees at 8 bases. The CDR3 has 14 amino acids. The J segment lost 0 bases and the V segment lost 5 bases, leaving 2 bases of the junction unmatched. CDR1 and CDR2 (germline): MNHNS, SASEGT. The CDR3 sequence: CASSPGQVNTEAFF. The CDR3 DNA sequence: TGTGCCAGCAGTCCGGGACAGGTGAACACTGAAGCTTTCTTT.

This clonotype came up a few times. J is TRBJ1-1 and V is TRBV12-3 or TRBV12-4, with 7 bases identical to TRBD1. The CDR3 has 12 amino acids. Trimming took 6 bases from V and 6 from J; bases not matched to a gene: 4. CDR3 nucleotide sequence: TGTGCCAGCAGCCGGGACAGTCCTGAAGCTTTCTTT. The encoded protein is CASSRDSPEAFF.

The table lists this clonotype with many counts. This chain links TRBV12-3 or TRBV12-4 with TRBJ2-7; the D is unclear. The V gene lost 1 base and the J gene lost 4 bases, with 5 bases spanning the gap. The CDR3 has 12 amino acids. CDR3 bases: TGTGCCAGCAGTTTAGGCCAATACGAGCAGTACTTC. Protein product: CASSLGQYEQYF.

This clonotype was counted ten times or more. The chain combines TRBV12-3 or TRBV12-4 with TRBJ2-7; D gene uncertain. Trimming shortened V by 7 bases and J by 3 bases, and 10 bases separated the two germline ends. The CDR3 sequence is 12 residues long. As DNA, the CDR3 is TGTGCCAGCACGCGGACCCGCTACGAGCAGTACTTC. The encoded protein is CASTRTRYEQYF.

The table lists this clonotype with a few counts. This sequence joins TRBV12-3 or TRBV12-4 and TRBJ1-1; TRBD1 matches 7 bases. The CDR3 spans 15 residues. Trimming at V came to 6 bases and at J to 4 bases, leaving 11 bases not matched to a gene. CDR3 nucleotides: TGTGCCAGCAGCCCCGCAGGGGGGCGGGCCACTGAAGCTTTCTTT. Protein sequence: CASSPAGGRATEAFF.

The sample holds many counts of this clonotype. The V gene is TRBV20-1, the J gene TRBJ2-2; either TRBD1 or TRBD2 may fit D (5 bases each). V lost 6 bases and J lost 6, with 8 bases in between. Germline V gives CDR1 DFQATT, CDR2 SNEGSKA (reference sequence). The CDR3 runs to 11 residues. The CDR3 loop reads CSAPGPGELFF. Written as DNA, the CDR3 is TGCAGTGCCCCGGGGCCCGGGGAGCTGTTTTTT.

This chain uses TRBV28 with TRBJ1-5; no firm D call. V was trimmed by 5 bases and J by 0 bases, leaving 8 bases between them. Germline CDR1 is MDHEN and CDR2 is SYDVKM. This CDR3 spans 14 amino acids. CDR3 in DNA: TGTGCCAGCAGTATAGACAATAGCAATCAGCCCCAGCATTTT. Amino acids: CASSIDNSNQPQHF.

This clonotype was detected ten times or more. The genes are TRBV30 and TRBJ2-6; D remains ambiguous. This CDR3 region has 13 residues. V was clipped by 3 bases and J by 1 base, with 4 bases between them. CDR1 is GTSNPN and CDR2 is SVGIG in the germline V gene (reference sequence). The CDR3 reads CAWRNSGANVLTF. CDR3 bases: TGTGCCTGGAGAAATTCTGGGGCCAACGTCCTGACTTTC.